The entry that follows covers one T cell receptor (beta chain) sequence. Its antigen is still unknown. The data are from a study of cytomegalovirus exposure and HLA in healthy donors. Study findings and constraints: The sole available immune exposure information was CMV serostatus. As was reported, the HLA-A and HLA-B alleles of most subjects were accurately predicted from TCR beta sequences. When analyzed later, the rates of TCR association showed variation by HLA locus, with DRB1 the most and HLA-C the fewest.

Primers: 60 Vbeta forward and 13 Jbeta reverse. Assay: immunoSEQ multiplex PCR; the TCRdb copy retains only in-frame clones and omits some. The sample carries 72,000 or so clones, roughly four fifths recorded once. V gave up 7 bases and J gave up 6 bases; unmatched junction bases: 7. The CDR3 runs 14 residues. Germline assignment: CDR1 LNHDA and CDR2 SQIVND (reference sequence). Sequenced sample: PBMCs. This clonotype was obtained from a woman under 40 in good health and CMV-seropositive. This sequence joins TRBV19 and TRBJ1-2; 11 bases agree with TRBD1. CDR3 nucleotides: TGTGCCAGTAATTCGGACAGGGGGCATCATGGCTACACCTTC. It yields the protein CASNSDRGHHGYTF.